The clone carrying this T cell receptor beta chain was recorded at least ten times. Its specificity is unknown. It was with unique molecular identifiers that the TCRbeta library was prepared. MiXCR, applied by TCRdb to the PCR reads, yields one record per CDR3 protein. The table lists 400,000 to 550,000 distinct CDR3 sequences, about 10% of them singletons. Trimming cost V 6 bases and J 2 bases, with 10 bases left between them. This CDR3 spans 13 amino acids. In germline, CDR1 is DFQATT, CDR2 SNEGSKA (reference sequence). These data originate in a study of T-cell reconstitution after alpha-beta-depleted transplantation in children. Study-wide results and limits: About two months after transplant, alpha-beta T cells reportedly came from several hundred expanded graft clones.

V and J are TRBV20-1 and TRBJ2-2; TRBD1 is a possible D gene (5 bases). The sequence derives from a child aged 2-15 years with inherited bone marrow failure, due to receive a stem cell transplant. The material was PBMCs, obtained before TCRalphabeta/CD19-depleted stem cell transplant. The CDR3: CSASRDNTGELFF. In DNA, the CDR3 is TGCAGTGCCAGCAGGGATAACACCGGGGAGCTGTTTTTT.